The sequence of this T cell receptor beta chain was determined in a study of control samples from healthy donors and cancer patients. Sequencing used immunoSEQ multiplex PCR; TCRdb keeps in-frame clones, though not all of them. The data contain some 150,000 clones, under 96% of them singletons. The germline V and J ends were trimmed by 5 bases and 7 bases, with 15 bases remaining between them. The CDR3 consists of 14 residues. Germline loops: CDR1 SEHNR, CDR2 FQNEAQ (reference sequence). Sequenced: blood. This receptor was identified in a woman in her 30s in good health. The chain employs TRBV7-9 and TRBJ1-5; tentative D call: TRBD1 (5 bases). DNA of the CDR3: TGTGCCAGCAGCGGACCCGGACATGACCAGCCCCAGCATTTT. Amino acid sequence: CASSGPGHDQPQHF. Complete variable domain (other parts from reference TRBV7-9 and TRBJ1-5): DTGVSQNPRHKITKRGQNVTFRCDPISEHNRLYWYRQTLGQGPEFLTYFQNEAQLEKSRLLSDRFSAERPKGSFSTLEIQRTEQGDSAMYLCASSGPGHDQPQHFGDGTRLSIL.